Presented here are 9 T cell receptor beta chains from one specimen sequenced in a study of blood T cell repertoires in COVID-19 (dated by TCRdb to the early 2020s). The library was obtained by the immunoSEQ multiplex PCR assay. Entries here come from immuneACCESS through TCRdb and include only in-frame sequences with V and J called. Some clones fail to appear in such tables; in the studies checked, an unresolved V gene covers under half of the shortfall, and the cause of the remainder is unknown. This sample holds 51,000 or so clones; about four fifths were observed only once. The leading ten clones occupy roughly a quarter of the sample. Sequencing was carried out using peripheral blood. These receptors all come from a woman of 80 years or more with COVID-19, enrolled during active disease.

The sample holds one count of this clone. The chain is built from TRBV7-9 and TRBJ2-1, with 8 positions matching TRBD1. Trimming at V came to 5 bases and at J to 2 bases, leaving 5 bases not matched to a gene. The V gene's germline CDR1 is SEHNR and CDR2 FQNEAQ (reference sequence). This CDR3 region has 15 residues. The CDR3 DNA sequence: TGTGCCAGCAGCAACCGGGACAGGCCCTACAATGAGCAGTTCTTC. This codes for CASSNRDRPYNEQFF. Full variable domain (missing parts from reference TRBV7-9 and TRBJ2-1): DTGVSQNPRHKITKRGQNVTFRCDPISEHNRLYWYRQTLGQGPEFLTYFQNEAQLEKSRLLSDRFSAERPKGSFSTLEIQRTEQGDSAMYLCASSNRDRPYNEQFFGPGTRLTVL.

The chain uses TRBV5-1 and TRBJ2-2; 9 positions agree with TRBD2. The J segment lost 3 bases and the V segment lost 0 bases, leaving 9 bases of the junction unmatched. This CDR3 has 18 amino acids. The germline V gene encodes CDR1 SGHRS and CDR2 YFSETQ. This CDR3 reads CASSLAGAGGSDTGELFF. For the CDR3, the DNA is TGCGCCAGCAGCTTGGCCGGAGCGGGAGGATCGGACACCGGGGAGCTGTTTTTT.

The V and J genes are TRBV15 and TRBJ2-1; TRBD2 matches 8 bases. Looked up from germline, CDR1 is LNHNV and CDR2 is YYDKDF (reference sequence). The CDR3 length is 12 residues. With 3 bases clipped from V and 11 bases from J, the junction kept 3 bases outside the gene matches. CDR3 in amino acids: CATSRVAGKQFF. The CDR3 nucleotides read TGTGCCACCAGCAGGGTAGCGGGAAAGCAGTTCTTC.

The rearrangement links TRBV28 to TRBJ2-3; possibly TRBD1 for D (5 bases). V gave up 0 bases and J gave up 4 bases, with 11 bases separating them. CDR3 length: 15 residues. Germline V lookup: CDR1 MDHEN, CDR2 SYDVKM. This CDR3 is CASSLWAGKSDTQYF. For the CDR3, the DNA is TGTGCCAGCAGTTTATGGGCAGGGAAATCAGATACGCAGTATTTT.

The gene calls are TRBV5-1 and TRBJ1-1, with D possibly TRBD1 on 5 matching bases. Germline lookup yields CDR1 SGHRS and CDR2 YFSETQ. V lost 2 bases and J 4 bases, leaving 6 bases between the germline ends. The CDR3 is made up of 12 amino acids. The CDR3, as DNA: TGCGCCAGCAGCTTAGGGGCCACTGAAGCTTTCTTT. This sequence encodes CASSLGATEAFF.

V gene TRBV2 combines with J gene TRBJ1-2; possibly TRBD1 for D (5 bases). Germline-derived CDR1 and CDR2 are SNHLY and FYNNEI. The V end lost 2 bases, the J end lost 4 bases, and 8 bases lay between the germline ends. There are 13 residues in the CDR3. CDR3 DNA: TGTGCCAGCAGTGAAAGACAGCTCTATGGCTACACCTTC. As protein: CASSERQLYGYTF. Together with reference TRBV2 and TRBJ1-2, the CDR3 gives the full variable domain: EPEVTQTPSHQVTQMGQEVILRCVPISNHLYFYWYRQILGQKVEFLVSFYNNEISEKSEIFDDQFSVERPDGSNFTLKIRSTKLEDSAMYFCASSERQLYGYTFGSGTRLTVV.

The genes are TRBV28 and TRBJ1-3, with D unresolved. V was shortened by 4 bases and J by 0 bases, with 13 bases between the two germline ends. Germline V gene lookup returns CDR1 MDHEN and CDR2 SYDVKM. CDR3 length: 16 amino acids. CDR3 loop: CASSSPGLSSGNTIYF. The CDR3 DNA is TGTGCCAGCAGTTCCCCCGGACTTAGCTCTGGAAACACCATATATTTT.

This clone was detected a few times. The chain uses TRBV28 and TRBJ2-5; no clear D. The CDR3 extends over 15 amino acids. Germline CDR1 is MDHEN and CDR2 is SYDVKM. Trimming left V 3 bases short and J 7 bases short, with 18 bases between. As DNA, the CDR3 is TGTGCCAGCAGTTTCGGAGATACCCGAGACCCGACCCAGTACTTC. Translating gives CASSFGDTRDPTQYF.

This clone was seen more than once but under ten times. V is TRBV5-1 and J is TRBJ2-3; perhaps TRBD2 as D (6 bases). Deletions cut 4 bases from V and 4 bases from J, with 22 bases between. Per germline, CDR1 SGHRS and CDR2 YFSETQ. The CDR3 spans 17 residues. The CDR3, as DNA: TGCGCCAGCAGCGTGGAAATGTCCGGGGGTGTTTCAGATACGCAGTATTTT. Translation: CASSVEMSGGVSDTQYF.